One sample yielded the 5 T cell receptor beta chains listed below, sequenced in a study of PD-1 blockade in classical Hodgkin lymphoma. Time point indicated: cycle 4 day 1 (C4D1), after less than seven weeks of nivolumab. Every patient had relapsed following autologous stem cell transplantation, and cohorts differed in brentuximab vedotin exposure. Assay used: immunoSEQ multiplex PCR; TCRdb lists only in-frame clones, some missing. The table records more than 75,000 clones, 85% to 95% of them present only once. The sequenced sample was peripheral blood mononuclear cells (PBMCs), obtained before the fourth cycle of nivolumab. The receptors shown here come from a human donor with classical Hodgkin lymphoma.

V gene TRBV5-1 combines with J gene TRBJ2-7; 12 positions agree with TRBD2. CDR3 length equals 15 residues. The germline V gene has CDR1 SGHRS and CDR2 YFSETQ. Germline trimming cut 3 bases from V and 6 bases from J; bases unmatched to any gene: 7. CDR3 bases: TGCGCCAGCAGCTCTTTGACTAGCGGGAGATCCGAGCAGTACTTC. It is translated as CASSSLTSGRSEQYF.

The chain recombines TRBV11-3 with TRBJ2-2, with D hard to call. The ends were cut back, 3 bases at V and 5 bases at J, with 7 bases in the middle. Germline values: CDR1 SGHNT, CDR2 YENEEA. The CDR3 is 13 residues long. The CDR3: CASSFSGTGELFF. The CDR3 nucleotides read TGTGCCAGCAGCTTCTCTGGTACCGGGGAGCTGTTTTTT.

The chain's CDR3 is CASSYSGYNEQFF. The CDR3 DNA follows: TGTGCCAGCAGTTACTCGGGTTACAATGAGCAGTTCTTC. The rearrangement joins TRBV6-5 to TRBJ2-1, with D unresolved. V lost 0 bases to trimming and J lost 4 bases, with 4 bases between them. The CDR3 runs to 13 residues. Germline-derived CDR1 and CDR2 are MNHEY and SVGAGI.

This sequence joins TRBV27 and TRBJ2-7; 9 nucleotides match TRBD1. The CDR3 spans 15 residues. Losses at the gene ends were 3 bases for V and 5 bases for J; bases not matched to a gene: 8. Germline-derived CDR1 and CDR2 are MNHEY and SMNVEV (reference sequence). The CDR3 DNA follows: TGTGCCAGCAGTTTGAGGGACAGGGTGTGGAACGAGCAGTACTTC. Its protein is CASSLRDRVWNEQYF.

The V gene is TRBV7-6, the J gene TRBJ2-1, with 10 bases fitting TRBD2. The J segment lost 6 bases and the V segment lost 3 bases, leaving 5 bases of the junction unmatched. Per the germline V gene, CDR1 is SGHVS and CDR2 is FNYEAQ. The CDR3 is 15 amino acids. CDR3 DNA sequence: TGTGCCAGCAGCTTCCTAGCGGGAGTGATCAATGAGCAGTTCTTC. Protein sequence: CASSFLAGVINEQFF.